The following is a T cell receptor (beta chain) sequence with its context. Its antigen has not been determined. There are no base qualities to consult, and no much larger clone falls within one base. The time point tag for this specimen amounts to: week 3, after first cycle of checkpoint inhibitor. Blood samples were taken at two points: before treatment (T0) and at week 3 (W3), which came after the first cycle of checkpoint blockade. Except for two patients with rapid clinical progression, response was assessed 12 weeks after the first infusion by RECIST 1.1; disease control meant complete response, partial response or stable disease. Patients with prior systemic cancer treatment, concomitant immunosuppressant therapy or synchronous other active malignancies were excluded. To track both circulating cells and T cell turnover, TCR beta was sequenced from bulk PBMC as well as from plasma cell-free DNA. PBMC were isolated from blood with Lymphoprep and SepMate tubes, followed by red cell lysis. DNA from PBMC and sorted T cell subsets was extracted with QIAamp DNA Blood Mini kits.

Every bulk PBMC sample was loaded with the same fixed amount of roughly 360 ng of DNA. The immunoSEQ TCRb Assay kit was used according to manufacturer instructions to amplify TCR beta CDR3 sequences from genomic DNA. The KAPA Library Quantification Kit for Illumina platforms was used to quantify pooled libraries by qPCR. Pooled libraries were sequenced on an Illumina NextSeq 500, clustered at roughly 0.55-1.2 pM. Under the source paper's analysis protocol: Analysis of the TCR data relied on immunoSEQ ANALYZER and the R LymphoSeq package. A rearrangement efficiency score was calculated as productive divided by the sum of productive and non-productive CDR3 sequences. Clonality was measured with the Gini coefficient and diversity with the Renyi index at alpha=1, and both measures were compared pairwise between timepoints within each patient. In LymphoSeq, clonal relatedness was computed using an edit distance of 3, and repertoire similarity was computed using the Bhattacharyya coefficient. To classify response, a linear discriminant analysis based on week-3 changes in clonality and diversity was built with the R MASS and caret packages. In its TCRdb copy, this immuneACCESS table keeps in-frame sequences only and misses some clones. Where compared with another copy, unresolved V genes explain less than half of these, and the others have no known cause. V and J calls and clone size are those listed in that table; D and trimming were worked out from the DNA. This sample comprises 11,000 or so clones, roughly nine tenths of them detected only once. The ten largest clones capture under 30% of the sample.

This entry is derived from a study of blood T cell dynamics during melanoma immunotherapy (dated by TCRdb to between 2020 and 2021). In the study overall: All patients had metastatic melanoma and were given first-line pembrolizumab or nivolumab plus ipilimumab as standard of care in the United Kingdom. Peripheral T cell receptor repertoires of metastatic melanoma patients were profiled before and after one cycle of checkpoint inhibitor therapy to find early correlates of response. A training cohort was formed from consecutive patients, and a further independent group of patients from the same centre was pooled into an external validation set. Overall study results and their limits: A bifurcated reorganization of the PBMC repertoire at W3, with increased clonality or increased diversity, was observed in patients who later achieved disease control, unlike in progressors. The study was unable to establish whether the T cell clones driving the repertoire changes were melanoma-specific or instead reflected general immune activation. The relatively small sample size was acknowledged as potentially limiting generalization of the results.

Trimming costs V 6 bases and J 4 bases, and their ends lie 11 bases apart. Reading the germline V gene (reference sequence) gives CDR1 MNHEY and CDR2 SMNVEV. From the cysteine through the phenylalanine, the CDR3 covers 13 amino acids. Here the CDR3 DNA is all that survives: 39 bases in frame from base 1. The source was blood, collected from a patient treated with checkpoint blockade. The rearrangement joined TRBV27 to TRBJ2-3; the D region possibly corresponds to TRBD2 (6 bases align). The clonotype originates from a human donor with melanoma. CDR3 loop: CASSRGASDTQYF. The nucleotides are TGTGCCAGCAGCCGCGGGGCATCAGATACGCAGTATTTT.